The TCR beta chain described here comes from a study of identical twins. Study observations and caveats: The study found that models underestimated out-of-frame TCR alpha sharing in monozygotic twins.

The sample holds many counts of this clonotype. Its cognate antigen is unknown. TCRdb used MiXCR to reprocess the 5' RACE reads, holding one entry per CDR3 protein. The profile shows about 150,000 distinct CDR3 sequences, around 3.6% of them singletons. Sample: memory T cells sorted from blood. This TCR was sampled from a man between 18 and 29 years old in good health.

CDR3 residues: CSEVSVGRAREQFF. The CDR3 DNA follows: TGCAGTGAAGTATCCGTCGGGAGGGCCAGGGAGCAGTTCTTC. The chain uses TRBV20-1 and TRBJ2-1, with 8 positions matching TRBD2. This CDR3 is 14 amino acids long. Germline V CDR1 and CDR2: DFQATT, SNEGSKA (reference sequence). The V gene end was trimmed by 7 bases and the J gene end by 10 bases; junction bases not matched to a gene: 15.